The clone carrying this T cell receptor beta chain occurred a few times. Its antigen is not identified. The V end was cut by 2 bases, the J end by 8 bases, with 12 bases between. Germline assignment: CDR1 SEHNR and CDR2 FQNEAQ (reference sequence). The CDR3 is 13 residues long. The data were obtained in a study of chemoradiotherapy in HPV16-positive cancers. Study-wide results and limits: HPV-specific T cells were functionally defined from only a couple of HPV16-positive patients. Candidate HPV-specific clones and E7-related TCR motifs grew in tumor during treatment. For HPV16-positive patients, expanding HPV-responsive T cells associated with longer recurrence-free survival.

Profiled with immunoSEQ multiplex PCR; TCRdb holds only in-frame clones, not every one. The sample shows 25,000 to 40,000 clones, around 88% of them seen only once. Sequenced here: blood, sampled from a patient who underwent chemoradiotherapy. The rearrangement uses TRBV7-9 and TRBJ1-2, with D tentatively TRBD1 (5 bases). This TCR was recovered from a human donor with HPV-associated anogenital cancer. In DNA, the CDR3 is TGTGCCAGCAGCTTAACGTCGGGGCGAGGCTACACCTTC. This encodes CASSLTSGRGYTF.